There are many counts of the clone carrying this T cell receptor beta chain. TCRdb fed the 5' RACE reads into MiXCR, producing one record per CDR3 protein. The table shows roughly 300,000 distinct CDR3 sequences, with approximately 8.4% occurring only once. V dropped 3 bases and J dropped 4 bases, with 7 bases sitting between them. Germline-derived CDR1 and CDR2 are DFQATT and SNEGSKA (reference sequence). This CDR3 comprises 12 residues. This record belongs to a study of T-cell memory formation after mild COVID-19. The TCR was taken from a man aged 18 to 35 who had mild COVID-19 (a few samples of this study predate the infection). Cell type and time point are not known. This rearrangement joins TRBV20-1 to TRBJ2-1; D is unresolved. The specimen sequenced was PBMCs or a T cell subset sorted from them (not recorded which). CDR3 in amino acids: CSARPTYNEQFF. The CDR3 DNA sequence: TGCAGTGCTAGGCCAACTTACAATGAGCAGTTCTTC.